Reported below is one TCR beta chain. Study processing details: Nucleated cell counts were estimated from reference gene primer amplification. Repertoires were generated with immunoSEQ multiplex PCR, while TCRdb's copy carries only in-frame clones and drops some. V and J calls and clone size are given by that table; D and trimming were obtained from the DNA. This table holds more than 60,000 clones, 89% found once. This entry belongs to a study of blood T cell repertoires in COVID-19. Turning to the study itself: Acute and convalescent COVID-19 specimens originated in the United States, Italy and Spain. Sources were T cells, B-cell-depleted T cells, or PBMCs; the material itself was cDNA or gDNA.

The CDR3 totals 19 residues. J was trimmed by 5 bases and V by 5 bases; bases with no gene match: 15. CDR1 and CDR2 (germline): SGHTA, FQGTGA. This sequence joins TRBV7-3 and TRBJ2-2, with TRBD2 matching over 12 bases. The sequencing input was peripheral blood. This clonotype was obtained from a woman aged 50 to 65 with active COVID-19. CDR3 bases: TGTGCCAGCAGCCCCGCCCCATCCGGACTAGCGGGAAATACCGGGGAGCTGTTTTTT. It specifies CASSPAPSGLAGNTGELFF.